The rows below give T cell receptor beta chains drawn from one sample of a study of blood T cell repertoires in COVID-19. Profiling relied on immunoSEQ multiplex PCR, and the TCRdb table lists in-frame clones only, not all of them. The table lists 200,000 to 250,000 clones, approximately 78% of them singletons. The sequenced sample consisted of peripheral blood. These receptors originate from a woman of 80 years or more with COVID-19, enrolled during active disease. Both conserved end residues are part of each CDR3.

CASSPNTGGDQPQHF,TRBV18,TRBJ1-5
CASSLSPGQQETQYF,TRBV5-1,TRBJ2-5
CASSSMNPGQDEQYF,TRBV7-6,TRBJ2-7
CAWSRGRHEQYF,TRBV30,TRBJ2-7
CASSRTGGVRGYTF,TRBV28,TRBJ1-2
CAISESGGDYGYTF,TRBV10-3,TRBJ1-2
CASTVSGGNTIYF,TRBV19,TRBJ1-3
CASSLIGDTTEAFF,TRBV7-9,TRBJ1-1
CARWFRKRAFF,TRBV9,TRBJ1-1
CASSPALQASYEQYF,TRBV18,TRBJ2-7
CASSPSRQDNSPLHF,TRBV3-1/TRBV3-2,TRBJ1-6
CASSQPGTAYNEQFF,TRBV5-4,TRBJ2-1
CASSEFGIYNSPLHF,TRBV25-1,TRBJ1-6
CASSLRGPYNEQFF,TRBV5-4,TRBJ2-1
CASTQGIGNQPQHF,TRBV10-2,TRBJ1-5
CASSFLAGQLTDTQYF,TRBV5-8,TRBJ2-3
CASSPPGKDTQYF,TRBV7-2,TRBJ2-3
CASSQNTIYF,TRBV18,TRBJ1-3
CASSLNSNSYEQYF,TRBV7-3,TRBJ2-7
CASSIRGAIQETQYF,TRBV19,TRBJ2-5
CASSIRQSQTLHF,TRBV7-2,TRBJ1-6
CASSQDLGQGETQYF,TRBV3-1/TRBV3-2,TRBJ2-5
CASSPRDRGQRTEAFF,TRBV9,TRBJ1-1
CASSRRTDNYGYTF,TRBV6-5,TRBJ1-2
CASTHRIAGELFF,TRBV7-9,TRBJ2-2
CASSRNEKLFF,TRBV7-9,TRBJ1-4
CASTRGATYEQYF,TRBV27,TRBJ2-7
CASSPSTSEETQYF,TRBV18,TRBJ2-5
CASSFGGGYLSYEQYF,TRBV5-8,TRBJ2-7
CASSYRTGIGEAFF,TRBV19,TRBJ1-1
CASSPGRDRSNQPQHF,TRBV3-1/TRBV3-2,TRBJ1-5
CASSFGGGGYIETQYF,TRBV27,TRBJ2-5
CASSVDAAEQPQHF,TRBV9,TRBJ1-5
CASSPRGESSGANVLTF,TRBV4-3,TRBJ2-6
CASSLVVLAGSREQYF,TRBV11-2,TRBJ2-7
CASSEPGVREKLFF,TRBV25-1,TRBJ1-4
CASRGGRAFFTDTQYF,TRBV27,TRBJ2-3
CASSDQGQGDNEQFF,TRBV6-1,TRBJ2-1
CASSQATGNQPQHF,TRBV3-1/TRBV3-2,TRBJ1-5
CASTSRGSSNSPLHF,TRBV6-5,TRBJ1-6
CASSSPGQGTYEQYF,TRBV6-5,TRBJ2-7
CASSPPGLGGNTIYF,TRBV9,TRBJ1-3
CASSLDGGTDTQYF,TRBV7-8,TRBJ2-3
CASILRVENTEAFF,TRBV2,TRBJ1-1
CASSFGGYTEAFF,TRBV7-3,TRBJ1-1
CASSSTAYSNQPQHF,TRBV28,TRBJ1-5
CASSQAQLNEKLFF,TRBV4-1,TRBJ1-4
CASSFSDNSPLHF,TRBV12-3/TRBV12-4,TRBJ1-6
CASSSLGAETQYF,TRBV12-3/TRBV12-4,TRBJ2-5
CASSGDRGQPQHF,TRBV5-1,TRBJ1-5
CAWSADRTGGTEAFF,TRBV30,TRBJ1-1
CASSFRRYGYTF,TRBV12-3/TRBV12-4,TRBJ1-2
CASSLGGGRRGNEQFF,TRBV11-3,TRBJ2-1